This is a list of T cell receptor beta chains from one sample in a study of shared clonotypes between healthy human individuals. Sequencing was performed with immunoSEQ multiplex PCR; in TCRdb, only in-frame clones are kept and a portion is missing. The sample records 600,000 to 700,000 clones, around 78% being singletons. Sequencing was done on a sample of memory CD4+ T cells sorted from blood. These receptors all come from a woman under 40 in good health. CDR3s include the opening cysteine and the closing phenylalanine or tryptophan. Clone size, where shown, is once, few, many, or a class for clones that have expanded.

size	J	V	CDR3
-	TRBJ2-1	TRBV7-2	CASSRQGSGYNEQFF
-	TRBJ2-1	TRBV19	CASSITSGIEFF
-	TRBJ2-3	TRBV28	CASSLYGSGTDTQYF
-	TRBJ2-1	TRBV7-3	CASSLARRSYNEQFF
-	TRBJ2-2	TRBV10-1	CASSPGTQAGELFF
few	TRBJ2-7	TRBV7-2	CASSGQGDGSYEQYF
once	TRBJ2-5	TRBV7-3	CASSLMGRGQETQYF
few	TRBJ1-6	TRBV19	CASSPELGQGNSPLHF
-	TRBJ1-5	TRBV28	CASSRTGTNNQPQHF
few	TRBJ2-7	TRBV25-1	CASSELEAASNEQYF
few	TRBJ1-1	TRBV29-1	CSVPGQGFVGEAFF
-	TRBJ2-7	TRBV6-1	CASSARTGLEAYEQYF
-	TRBJ2-3	TRBV5-8	CASSLIDTQYF
-	TRBJ2-5	TRBV11-2	CASSLLAGGGTQYF
few	TRBJ2-7	TRBV28	CASSLAGLLSYEQYF
-	TRBJ1-1	TRBV6-6	CASSTLWDTEAFF
-	TRBJ1-2	TRBV7-9	CASSQWQGYYGYAF